This entry is about one TCR beta chain. These data belong to a study of blood T cell repertoires in COVID-19. Across the whole study: COVID-19 samples collected from the United States, Italy and Spain covered acute and convalescent phases. T cells, B-cell-depleted T cells, or PBMCs supplied cDNA or gDNA.

V lost 6 bases and J lost 8; bases outside the gene matches: 5. The CDR3 runs 12 residues. Produced via immunoSEQ multiplex PCR; TCRdb's table is partial and in-frame only. The table includes over 150,000 clones, approximately 90% detected once. The sequenced sample was peripheral blood. V is TRBV12-3 or TRBV12-4 and J is TRBJ1-2, with 8 bases aligning to TRBD1. This TCR was recovered from a man younger than 35 who had recovered from COVID-19. This CDR3 is CASRQGVGGYTF. Written as DNA, the CDR3 is TGTGCCAGCAGACAGGGGGTTGGGGGCTACACCTTC.